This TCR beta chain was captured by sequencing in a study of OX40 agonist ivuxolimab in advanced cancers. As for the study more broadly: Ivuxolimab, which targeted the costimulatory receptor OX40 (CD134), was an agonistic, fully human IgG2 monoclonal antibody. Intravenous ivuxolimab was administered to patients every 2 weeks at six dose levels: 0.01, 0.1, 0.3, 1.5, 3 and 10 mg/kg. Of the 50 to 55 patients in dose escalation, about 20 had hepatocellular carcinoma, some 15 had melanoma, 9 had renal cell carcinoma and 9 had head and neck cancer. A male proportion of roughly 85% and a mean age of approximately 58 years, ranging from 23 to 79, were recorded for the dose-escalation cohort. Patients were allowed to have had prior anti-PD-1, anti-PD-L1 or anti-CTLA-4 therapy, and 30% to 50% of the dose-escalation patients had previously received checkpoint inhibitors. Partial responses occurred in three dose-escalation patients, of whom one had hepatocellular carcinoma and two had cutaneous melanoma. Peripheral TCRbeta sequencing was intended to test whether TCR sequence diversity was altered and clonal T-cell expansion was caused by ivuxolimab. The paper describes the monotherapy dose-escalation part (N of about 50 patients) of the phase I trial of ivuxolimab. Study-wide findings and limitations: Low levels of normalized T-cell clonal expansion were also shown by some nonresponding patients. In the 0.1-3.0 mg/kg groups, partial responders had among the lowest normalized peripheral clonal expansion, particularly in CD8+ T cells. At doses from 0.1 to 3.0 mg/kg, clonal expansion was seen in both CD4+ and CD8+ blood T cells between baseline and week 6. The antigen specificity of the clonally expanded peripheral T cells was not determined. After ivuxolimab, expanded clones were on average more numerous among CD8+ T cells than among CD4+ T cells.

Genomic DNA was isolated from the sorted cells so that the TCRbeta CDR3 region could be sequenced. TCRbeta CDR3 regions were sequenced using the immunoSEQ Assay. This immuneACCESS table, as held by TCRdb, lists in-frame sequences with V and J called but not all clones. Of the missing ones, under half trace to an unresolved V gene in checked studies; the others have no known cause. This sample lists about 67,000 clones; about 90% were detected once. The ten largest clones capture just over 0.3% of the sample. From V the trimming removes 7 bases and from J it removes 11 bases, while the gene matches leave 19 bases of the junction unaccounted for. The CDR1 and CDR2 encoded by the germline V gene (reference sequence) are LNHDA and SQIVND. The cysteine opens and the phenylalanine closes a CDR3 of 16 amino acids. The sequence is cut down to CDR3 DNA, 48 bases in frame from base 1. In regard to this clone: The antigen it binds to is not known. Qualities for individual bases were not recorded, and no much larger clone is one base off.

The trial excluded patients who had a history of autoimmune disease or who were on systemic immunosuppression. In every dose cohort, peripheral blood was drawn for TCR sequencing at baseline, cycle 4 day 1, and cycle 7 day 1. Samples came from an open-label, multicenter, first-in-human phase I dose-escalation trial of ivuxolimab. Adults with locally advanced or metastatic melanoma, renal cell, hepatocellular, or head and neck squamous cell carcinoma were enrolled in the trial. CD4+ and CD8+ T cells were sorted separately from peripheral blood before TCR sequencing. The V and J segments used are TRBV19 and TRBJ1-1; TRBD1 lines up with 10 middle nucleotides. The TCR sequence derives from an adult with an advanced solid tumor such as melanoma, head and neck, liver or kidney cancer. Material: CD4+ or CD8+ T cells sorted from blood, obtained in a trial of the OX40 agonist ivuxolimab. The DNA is TGTGCCAGTAACCCGGGACAGGGGTTTACTGCCTTGGGGGCTTTCTTT. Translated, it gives CASNPGQGFTALGAFF.